A single sample gave rise to the 16 T cell receptor beta chains below, sequenced in a study of shared clonotypes between healthy human individuals. Only in-frame clones appear in the TCRdb table, and some are missing; sequencing was by immunoSEQ multiplex PCR. The sample lists roughly 1,800,000 clones; about 95% were seen once. CD8 cells regarded as naive lacked CD45RO, were positively chosen for CCR7, and omitted terminally differentiated effector memory CD45RA+ cells. The sequenced sample was naive CD8+ T cells sorted from blood. The source of these receptors is a young man in good health.

In the case of this clone: A read error may produce the germline difference seen at one junction end. The rearrangement joins TRBV2 to TRBJ1-2, with D maybe TRBD1 (5 bases). The germline V gene encodes CDR1 SNHLY and CDR2 FYNNEI. This CDR3 is built from 10 residues. Here the CDR3 DNA reads TGTGCCAGCAGTGAAGGGGACCTAAGCTTC. Translating it yields CASSEGDLSF.

This chain joins TRBV30 and TRBJ2-1; 7 bases match TRBD2. In germline, CDR1 is GTSNPN, CDR2 SVGIG (reference sequence). The CDR3 is 17 amino acids. The J segment lost 5 bases and the V segment lost 0 bases, leaving 13 bases of the junction unmatched. CDR3 DNA: TGTGCCTGGAGTGTAAATCCTGGCCTAGCGGACAACAATGAGCAGTTCTTC. Translated: CAWSVNPGLADNNEQFF.

This clone was picked up a small number of times. V is TRBV2 and J is TRBJ2-1; 8 nucleotides line up with TRBD2. CDR1 is SNHLY, CDR2 FYNNEI, per germline. The CDR3 is 16 residues long. Losses at the gene ends were 2 bases for V and 5 bases for J; bases not matched to a gene: 8. CDR3 sequence: CASSESAGVFNNEQFF. The CDR3, as DNA: TGTGCCAGCAGTGAATCAGCGGGGGTTTTTAACAATGAGCAGTTCTTC.

This clone was seen just once. The chain joins TRBV19 to TRBJ1-4; 8 bases are a match to TRBD1. The CDR3 runs to 14 residues. After removal of 4 bases from V and 8 bases from J, the junction contained 6 bases not matched to a gene. CDR1 is LNHDA and CDR2 is SQIVND in the germline V gene (reference sequence). The CDR3 DNA sequence: TGTGCCAGTAGTAGACAGGGGATATACGAAAAACTGTTTTTT. Protein product: CASSRQGIYEKLFF. The entire variable domain, with the rest obtained from reference TRBV19 and TRBJ1-4, is as follows: DGGITQSPKYLFRKEGQNVTLSCEQNLNHDAMYWYRQDPGQGLRLIYYSQIVNDFQKGDIAEGYSVSREKKESFPLTVTSAQKNPTAFYLCASSRQGIYEKLFFGSGTQLSVL.

This rearrangement joins TRBV7-2 to TRBJ2-3; D gene ambiguous. CDR3 size: 15 residues. The V end was cut by 1 base, the J end by 1 base, with 9 bases between. The germline V gene encodes CDR1 SGHTA and CDR2 FQGNSA. This CDR3 is CASSLDARGTDTQYF. The CDR3 DNA follows: TGTGCCAGCAGCTTAGATGCTAGGGGCACAGATACGCAGTATTTT.

The rearrangement links TRBV4-1 to TRBJ2-3; 8 nucleotides match TRBD2. Trimming cost V 1 base and J 0 bases; bases outside gene matches: 0. This CDR3 spans 15 amino acids. CDR1 MGHRA and CDR2 YSYEKL come from the germline V gene. The CDR3 here is CASSQVAGSTDTQYF. Written as DNA, the CDR3 is TGCGCCAGCAGCCAAGTAGCGGGGAGCACAGATACGCAGTATTTT.

V gene TRBV19 combines with J gene TRBJ2-7, with D perhaps matching TRBD1 (6 bases). There are 14 residues in the CDR3. In germline, CDR1 is LNHDA, CDR2 SQIVND (reference sequence). Trimming took 3 bases from V and 0 from J, leaving 9 bases between them. CDR3: CASSIQGGSYEQYF. The CDR3 bases are TGTGCCAGTAGTATCCAAGGGGGCTCCTACGAGCAGTACTTC.

This chain joins TRBV2 and TRBJ1-1; perhaps TRBD1 as D (6 bases). CDR3 length: 14 residues. V lost 6 bases and J 1 base, leaving 12 bases between the germline ends. Per the germline V gene, CDR1 is SNHLY and CDR2 is FYNNEI. CDR3 nucleotide sequence: TGTGCCAGCAGAGAACCGGGACAGAACACTGAAGCTTTCTTT. Amino acid sequence: CASREPGQNTEAFF.

This chain connects TRBV5-4 to TRBJ1-1; D gene unclear. Per the germline V gene, CDR1 is SGHNT and CDR2 is YYREEE (reference sequence). V gave up 4 bases and J gave up 5 bases, with 15 bases separating them. There are 14 residues in the CDR3. CDR3 DNA: TGTGCCAGCAGCCTCTACGGCCCCCTGACTGAAGCTTTCTTT. Translated, it gives CASSLYGPLTEAFF.

The chain combines TRBV29-1 with TRBJ2-1; 10 bases line up with TRBD2. Looked up from germline, CDR1 is SQVTM and CDR2 is ANQGSEA. V trimming: 3 bases; J trimming: 5 bases; junction bases outside the gene matches: 1. The CDR3 length is 13 residues. The CDR3 nucleotides are TGCAGCGTTGAGGGACTAGCGAACAATGAGCAGTTCTTC. Its protein product is CSVEGLANNEQFF.

This rearrangement joins TRBV27 to TRBJ2-2; 8 positions agree with TRBD1. The CDR3 loop spans 17 amino acids. J lost 0 bases, V lost 6 bases, and 9 bases had no gene match. In germline, CDR1 is MNHEY, CDR2 SMNVEV (reference sequence). The CDR3 region is CASRPYSGGANTGELFF. The DNA of the CDR3 is TGTGCCAGCAGGCCGTATTCAGGGGGCGCGAACACCGGGGAGCTGTTTTTT.

J is TRBJ2-1 and V is TRBV10-3, with D possibly being TRBD2 (6 bases). V was cut by 4 bases and J by 2 bases, with 15 bases left in between. Germline CDR1 reads ENHRY; CDR2 reads SYGVKD. The CDR3 runs 16 residues. The CDR3 protein is CAISAVAGPPYNEQFF. The DNA of the CDR3 is TGTGCCATCAGTGCGGTGGCGGGGCCTCCCTACAATGAGCAGTTCTTC.

The gene calls are TRBV9 and TRBJ2-3; the match to TRBD1 covers 7 bases. The CDR3 runs to 15 residues. The junction had 5 bases not matched to a gene; V was cut back by 3 bases and J by 1 base. Looked up from germline, CDR1 is SGDLS and CDR2 is YYNGEE. The CDR3 DNA sequence: TGTGCCAGCAGCGCCCACAGGGGAGGCACAGATACGCAGTATTTT. Protein: CASSAHRGGTDTQYF.

The genes are TRBV19 and TRBJ2-7; D gene unclear. V lost 2 bases and J lost 3, with 11 bases in between. This CDR3 has 14 residues. Germline values: CDR1 LNHDA, CDR2 SQIVND (reference sequence). The CDR3 is CASSIPGDSYEQYF. In nucleotides, the CDR3 is TGTGCCAGTAGTATACCCGGTGATAGCTACGAGCAGTACTTC.

With respect to this clone: Other DNA sequences in the same sample also yield this CDR3. The V call is TRBV28, the J call TRBJ2-2; possible D gene TRBD1, 5 bases. V was cut by 5 bases and J by 0 bases, with 7 bases left in between. The CDR3 length is 14 residues. Germline CDR1 is MDHEN and CDR2 is SYDVKM. As DNA, the CDR3 is TGTGCCAGCAGTCCAGGGCCGAACACCGGGGAGCTGTTTTTT. Translating it yields CASSPGPNTGELFF.

The chain recombines TRBV5-4 with TRBJ2-7; a weak D match, TRBD2 (6 bases). V was shortened by 1 base and J by 2 bases, with 16 bases between the two germline ends. The CDR3 extends over 16 amino acids. Germline V gives CDR1 SGHNT, CDR2 YYREEE (reference sequence). The CDR3 loop is CASSLSVGLAAYEQYF. The CDR3 nucleotides are TGTGCCAGCAGCTTGTCCGTCGGGTTAGCGGCCTACGAGCAGTACTTC.